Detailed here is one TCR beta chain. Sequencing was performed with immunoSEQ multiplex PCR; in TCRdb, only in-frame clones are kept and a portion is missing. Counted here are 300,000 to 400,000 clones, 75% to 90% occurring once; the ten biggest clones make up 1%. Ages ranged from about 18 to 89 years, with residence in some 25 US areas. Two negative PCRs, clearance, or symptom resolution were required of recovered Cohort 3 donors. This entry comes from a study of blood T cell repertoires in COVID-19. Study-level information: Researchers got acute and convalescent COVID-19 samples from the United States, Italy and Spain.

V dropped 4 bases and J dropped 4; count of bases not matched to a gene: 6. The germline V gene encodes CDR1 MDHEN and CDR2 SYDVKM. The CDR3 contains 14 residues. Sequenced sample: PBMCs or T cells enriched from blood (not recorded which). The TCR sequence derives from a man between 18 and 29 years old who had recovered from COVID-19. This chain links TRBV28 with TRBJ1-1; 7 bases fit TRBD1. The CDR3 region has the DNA TGTGCCAGCAGTTACAGGGGCCTGAGCACTGAAGCTTTCTTT. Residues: CASSYRGLSTEAFF. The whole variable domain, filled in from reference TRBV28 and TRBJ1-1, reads DVKVTQSSRYLVKRTGEKVFLECVQDMDHENMFWYRQDPGLGLRLIYFSYDVKMKEKGDIPEGYSVSREKKERFSLILESASTNQTSMYLCASSYRGLSTEAFFGQGTRLTVV.